This T cell receptor beta chain was observed in a study of T cell changes during pregnancy in multiple sclerosis. V lost 5 bases, J lost 5 bases, and 13 bases lay in between. Germline V CDR1 and CDR2: SEHNR, FQNEAQ (reference sequence). The CDR3 spans 15 residues. The protocol was immunoSEQ multiplex PCR, while the TCRdb copy is restricted to in-frame clones and leaves out a portion. In the table there are about 40,000 clones, 80% to 90% of which are singletons. This TCR was sampled from a female donor in good health, enrolled as a control in a pregnancy study. V is TRBV7-9 and J is TRBJ1-6; D call uncertain. Sample: peripheral blood, taken in the first trimester of pregnancy. In nucleotides, the CDR3 is TGTGCCAGCAGCGGCGTCAGACATGATAATTCACCCCTCCACTTT. Translation gives CASSGVRHDNSPLHF.